This TCR beta chain was identified in a study of a mutant IDH1 vaccine in newly diagnosed glioma. This clone was detected ten times or more. The antigen remains undetermined. Assay: immunoSEQ multiplex PCR; the TCRdb copy retains only in-frame clones and omits some. The table records about 56,000 clones, over 70% of them present only once. As for time point: week 47, end of study. Doses of 300 ug of mutant IDH1 20-mer peptide were given with topical imiquimod. Tumors from donors were new WHO grade 3 or 4 IDH1-mutant astrocytomas with ATRX loss. This CDR3 is 15 amino acids long. After removal of 3 bases from V and 4 bases from J, the junction contained 7 bases not matched to a gene. The germline CDR1 and CDR2 sequences are ENHRY and SYGVKD.

The sequence came from a man in his forties or fifties with glioma. This rearrangement joins TRBV10-3 to TRBJ2-7; 9 positions match TRBD1. Sequencing used PBMCs, obtained from a glioma patient whose treatment included an IDH1 peptide vaccine. CDR3 DNA: TGTGCCATCAGTGATCGGACCGGGACAGGGTACGAGCAGTACTTC. Translated, it gives CAISDRTGTGYEQYF.